These T cell receptor beta chains were read from a single sample in a study of regulatory T cells in long-lasting Graves disease. TCRdb fed the multiplex PCR reads into MiXCR, producing one record per CDR3 protein. This sample has about 320,000 distinct CDR3 sequences, with about a sixth found just once. Sequenced material: peripheral blood mononuclear cells (PBMCs), taken at new diagnosis, from a patient treated with antithyroid drugs. The receptors stem from a female donor with Graves disease. Both conserved end residues are part of each CDR3. Each record gives: D gene, clone size, J gene, V gene, CDR3 protein, CDR3 DNA. D genes are given only for firm matches. Not every row has a clone size; where given, it reads once, few, many or a size class.

TRBD1 many TRBJ1-2 TRBV12-3/TRBV12-4 CASSFTGTGRGYTF TGTGCCAGCAGTTTCACCGGGACAGGGAGGGGCTACACCTTC
TRBD2 . TRBJ2-7 TRBV11-1 CASSPRTSGRHEQYF TGTGCCAGCAGCCCCCGGACTAGCGGGAGACACGAGCAGTACTTC
. . TRBJ1-3 TRBV6-1 CATKEGPIGNTIYF TGTGCCACCAAGGAGGGGCCGATAGGAAACACCATATATTTT
. many TRBJ2-3 TRBV3-1 CASSAQLDTQYF TGTGCCAGCAGCGCCCAGTTGGATACGCAGTATTTT
TRBD1 . TRBJ2-1 TRBV6-1 CASSEGRGTYNEQFF TGTGCCAGCAGTGAAGGCAGGGGGACCTACAATGAGCAGTTCTTC
. many TRBJ2-3 TRBV25-1 CASRIGSGDTQYF TGTGCCAGCAGAATAGGTTCCGGAGATACGCAGTATTTT
TRBD2 many TRBJ2-2 TRBV5-1 CASSPEGLAGHSLFF TGCGCCAGCAGCCCGGAAGGACTAGCGGGACACTCGCTGTTTTTT
TRBD1 . TRBJ2-3 TRBV11-2 CASSQRRGRGTDTQYF TGTGCCAGCAGCCAACGCAGGGGGCGAGGCACAGATACGCAGTATTTT
. . TRBJ2-7 TRBV25-1 CATSEEFHSYEQYF TGTGCCACCTCTGAGGAATTCCATTCCTACGAGCAGTACTTC
. . TRBJ2-3 TRBV6-1 CASSEAGGPYTDTQYF TGTGCCAGCAGTGAAGCGGGGGGGCCTTACACAGATACGCAGTATTTT
TRBD2 many TRBJ2-1 TRBV5-6 CASSQTRLASTYNEQFF TGTGCCAGCAGCCAAACCCGACTAGCGAGTACCTACAATGAGCAGTTCTTC
TRBD1 few TRBJ2-7 TRBV6-1 CATQQTGAYEQYF TGTGCCACCCAACAGACAGGGGCCTACGAGCAGTACTTC
. many TRBJ1-1 TRBV12-3/TRBV12-4 CASSFSGAYTEAFF TGTGCCAGCAGTTTCTCCGGGGCGTACACTGAAGCTTTCTTT
. many TRBJ2-3 TRBV20-1 CSARDPGITDTQYF TGCAGTGCTAGAGATCCGGGGATCACAGATACGCAGTATTTT
. . TRBJ2-3 TRBV6-1 CASGVYTDTQYF TGTGCCAGCGGGGTATACACAGATACGCAGTATTTT
. many TRBJ1-5 TRBV6-2/TRBV6-3 CASSYGDGDQPQHF TGTGCCAGCAGTTACGGGGACGGCGATCAGCCCCAGCATTTT
. . TRBJ2-2 TRBV27 CASSSQGQANTGELFF TGTGCCAGCAGTTCACAAGGACAAGCGAACACCGGGGAGCTGTTTTTT
. many TRBJ1-6 TRBV12-3/TRBV12-4 CASSSLRTGGIAPLHF TGTGCCAGCAGTTCTCTACGGACCGGTGGAATTGCGCCCCTCCACTTT
. many TRBJ1-2 TRBV28 CASRADRAQVYGYTF TGTGCCAGCAGGGCGGACAGAGCTCAGGTCTATGGCTACACCTTC
. many TRBJ2-7 TRBV7-3 CASSLRPWSGEPYF TGTGCCAGCAGCTTAAGACCGTGGAGTGGGGAGCCCTACTTC
. many TRBJ1-5 TRBV30 CAWSGGGDQPQHF TGTGCCTGGAGTGGCGGGGGGGACCAGCCCCAGCATTTT
. many TRBJ2-7 TRBV12-3/TRBV12-4 CASSQPGAGKPYEQYF TGTGCCAGCAGCCAGCCCGGGGCAGGGAAGCCCTACGAGCAGTACTTC
. many TRBJ2-7 TRBV2 CASTAGETSYEQYF TGTGCCAGCACGGCAGGGGAGACCTCCTACGAGCAGTACTTC
. . TRBJ2-7 TRBV11-1 CASSQRGVSTMEQYF TGTGCCAGCAGCCAGAGGGGTGTAAGTACGATGGAGCAGTACTTC
TRBD2 . TRBJ2-5 TRBV9 CASSLRGAGGGETQYF TGTGCCAGCAGCCTCAGGGGAGCGGGAGGCGGAGAGACCCAGTACTTC
. many TRBJ2-5 TRBV5-6 CASSLEGRETQYF TGTGCCAGCAGCTTAGAGGGGAGGGAGACCCAGTACTTC
TRBD1 many TRBJ2-3 TRBV12-3/TRBV12-4 CASSFGLSRGRTDTQYF TGTGCCAGCAGTTTCGGGCTTAGTAGGGGGCGCACAGATACGCAGTATTTT
. many TRBJ1-4 TRBV25-1 CASSEYSGWANEKLFF TGTGCCAGCAGTGAATATAGTGGGTGGGCTAATGAAAAACTGTTTTTT
. many TRBJ2-1 TRBV28 CASSLGQTNEQFF TGTGCCAGCAGTTTAGGACAGACCAATGAGCAGTTCTTC